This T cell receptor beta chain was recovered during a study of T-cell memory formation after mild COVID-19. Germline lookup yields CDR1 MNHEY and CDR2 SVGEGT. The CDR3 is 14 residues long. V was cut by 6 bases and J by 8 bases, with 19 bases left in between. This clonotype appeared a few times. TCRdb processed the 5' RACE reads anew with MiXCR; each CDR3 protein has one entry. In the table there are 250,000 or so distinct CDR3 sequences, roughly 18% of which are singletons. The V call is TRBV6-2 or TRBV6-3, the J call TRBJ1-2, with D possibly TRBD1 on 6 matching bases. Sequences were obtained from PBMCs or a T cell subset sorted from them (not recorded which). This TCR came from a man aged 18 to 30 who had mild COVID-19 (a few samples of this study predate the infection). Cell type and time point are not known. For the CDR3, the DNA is TGTGCCAGCAGCCTCGGACAGACCTATGTCGGCTACACCTTC. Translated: CASSLGQTYVGYTF.